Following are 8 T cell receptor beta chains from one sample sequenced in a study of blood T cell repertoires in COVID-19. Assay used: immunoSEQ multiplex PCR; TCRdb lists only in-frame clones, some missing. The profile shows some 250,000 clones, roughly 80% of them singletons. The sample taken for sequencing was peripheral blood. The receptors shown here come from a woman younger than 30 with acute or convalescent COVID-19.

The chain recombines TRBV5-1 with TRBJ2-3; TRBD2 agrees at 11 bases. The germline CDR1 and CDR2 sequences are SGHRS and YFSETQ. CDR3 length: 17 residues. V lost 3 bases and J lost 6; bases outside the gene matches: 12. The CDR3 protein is CASSYLAGTSGVDTQYF. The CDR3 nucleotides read TGCGCCAGCAGCTACTTAGCCGGGACTAGCGGAGTGGATACGCAGTATTTT.

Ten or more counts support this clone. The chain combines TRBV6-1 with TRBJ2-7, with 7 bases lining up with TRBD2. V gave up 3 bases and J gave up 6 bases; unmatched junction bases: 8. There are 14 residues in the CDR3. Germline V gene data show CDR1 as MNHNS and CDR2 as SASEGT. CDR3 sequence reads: CASSDGGVGREQYF. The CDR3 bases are TGTGCCAGCAGTGATGGGGGGGTAGGGCGCGAGCAGTACTTC.

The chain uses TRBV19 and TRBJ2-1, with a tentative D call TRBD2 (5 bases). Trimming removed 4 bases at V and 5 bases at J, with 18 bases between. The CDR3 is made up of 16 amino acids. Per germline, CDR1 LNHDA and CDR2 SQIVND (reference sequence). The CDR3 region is CASSTLTLRVNNEQFF. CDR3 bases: TGTGCCAGTAGTACACTAACCCTGAGGGTAAACAATGAGCAGTTCTTC.

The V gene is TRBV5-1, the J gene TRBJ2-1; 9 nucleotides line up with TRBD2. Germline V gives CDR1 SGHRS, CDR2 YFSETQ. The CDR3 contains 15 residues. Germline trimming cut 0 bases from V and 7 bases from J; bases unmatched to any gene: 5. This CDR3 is CASSLGLAGTNEQFF. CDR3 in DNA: TGCGCCAGCAGCTTGGGGCTAGCGGGAACGAATGAGCAGTTCTTC.

CDR3 coding DNA: TGTGCCAGCAGCGCTGGAGCGGGAGGCCTGCCCTACGAGCAGTACTTC. This gives the protein CASSAGAGGLPYEQYF. The J gene is TRBJ2-7, the V gene TRBV9, with 9 nucleotides matching TRBD2. Germline CDR1 and CDR2: SGDLS and YYNGEE. This CDR3 has 16 residues. V trimming: 3 bases; J trimming: 2 bases; junction bases outside the gene matches: 9. The full variable domain, completed using reference TRBV9 and TRBJ2-7, is DSGVTQTPKHLITATGQRVTLRCSPRSGDLSVYWYQQSLDQGLQFLIQYYNGEERAKGNILERFSAQQFPDLHSELNLSSLELGDSALYFCASSAGAGGLPYEQYFGPGTRLTVT.

The CDR3 nucleotides read TGTGCCAGTAGTCCCCATAGCTACAATGAGCAGTTCTTC. Protein product: CASSPHSYNEQFF. This chain connects TRBV19 to TRBJ2-1; D is undetermined. V dropped 5 bases and J dropped 3 bases, with 8 bases sitting between them. Looked up from germline, CDR1 is LNHDA and CDR2 is SQIVND (reference sequence). The CDR3 consists of 13 residues.

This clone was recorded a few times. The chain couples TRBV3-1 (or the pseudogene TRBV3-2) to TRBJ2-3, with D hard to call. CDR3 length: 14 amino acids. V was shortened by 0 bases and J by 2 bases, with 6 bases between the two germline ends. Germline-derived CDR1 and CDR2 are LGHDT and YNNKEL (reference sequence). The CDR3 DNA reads TGTGCCAGCAGCCAAGATGCCTACACAGATACGCAGTATTTT. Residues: CASSQDAYTDTQYF.

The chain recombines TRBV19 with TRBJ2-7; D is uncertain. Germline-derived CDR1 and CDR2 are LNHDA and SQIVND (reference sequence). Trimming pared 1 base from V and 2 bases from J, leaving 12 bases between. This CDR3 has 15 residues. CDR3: CASSIGLTFPYEQYF. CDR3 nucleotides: TGTGCCAGTAGTATAGGTCTGACATTTCCCTACGAGCAGTACTTC. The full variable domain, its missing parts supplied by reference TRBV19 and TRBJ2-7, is DGGITQSPKYLFRKEGQNVTLSCEQNLNHDAMYWYRQDPGQGLRLIYYSQIVNDFQKGDIAEGYSVSREKKESFPLTVTSAQKNPTAFYLCASSIGLTFPYEQYFGPGTRLTVT.